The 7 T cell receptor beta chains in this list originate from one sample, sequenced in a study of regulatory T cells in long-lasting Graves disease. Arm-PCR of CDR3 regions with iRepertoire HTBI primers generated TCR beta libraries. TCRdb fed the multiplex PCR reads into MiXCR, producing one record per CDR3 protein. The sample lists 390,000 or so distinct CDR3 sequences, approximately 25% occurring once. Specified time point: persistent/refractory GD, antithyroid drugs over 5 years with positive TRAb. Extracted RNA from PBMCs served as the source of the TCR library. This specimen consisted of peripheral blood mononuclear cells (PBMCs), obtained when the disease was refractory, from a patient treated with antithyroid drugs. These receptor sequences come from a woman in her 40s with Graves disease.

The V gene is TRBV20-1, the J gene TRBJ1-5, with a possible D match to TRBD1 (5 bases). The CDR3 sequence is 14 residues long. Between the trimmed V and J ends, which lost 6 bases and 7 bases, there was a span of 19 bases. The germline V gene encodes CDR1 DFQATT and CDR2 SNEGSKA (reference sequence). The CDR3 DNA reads TGCAGTGCGAAAAGGGGAATCGGAGCCCAGCCCCAGCATTTT. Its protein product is CSAKRGIGAQPQHF.

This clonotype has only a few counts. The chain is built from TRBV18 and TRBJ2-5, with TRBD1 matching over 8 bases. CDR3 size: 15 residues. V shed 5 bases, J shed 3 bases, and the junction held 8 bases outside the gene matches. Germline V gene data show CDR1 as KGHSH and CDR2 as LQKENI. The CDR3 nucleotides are TGTGCCAGCTCAACCGGGACAGGACCTAAAGAGACCCAGTACTTC. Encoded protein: CASSTGTGPKETQYF.

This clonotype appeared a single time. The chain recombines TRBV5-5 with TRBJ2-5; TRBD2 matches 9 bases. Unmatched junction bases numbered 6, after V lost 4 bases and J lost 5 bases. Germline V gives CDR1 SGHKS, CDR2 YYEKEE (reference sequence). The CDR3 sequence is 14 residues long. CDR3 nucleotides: TGTGCCAGCAGCCGCGGGGGGGCAGAGGAGACCCAGTACTTC. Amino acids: CASSRGGAEETQYF.

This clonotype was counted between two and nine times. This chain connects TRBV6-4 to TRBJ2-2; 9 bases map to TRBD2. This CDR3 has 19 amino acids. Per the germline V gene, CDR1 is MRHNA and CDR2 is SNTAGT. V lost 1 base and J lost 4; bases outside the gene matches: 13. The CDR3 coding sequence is TGTGCCAGCAGTGACTTTCCTTCCGCCAGCGGGAGGATCACCGGGGAGCTGTTTTTT. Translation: CASSDFPSASGRITGELFF.

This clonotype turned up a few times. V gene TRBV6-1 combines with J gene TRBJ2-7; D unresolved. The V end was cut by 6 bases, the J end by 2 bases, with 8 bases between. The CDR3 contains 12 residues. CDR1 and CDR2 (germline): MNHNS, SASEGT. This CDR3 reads CASSSVTYEQYF. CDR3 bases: TGTGCCAGCAGCTCAGTCACCTACGAGCAGTACTTC.

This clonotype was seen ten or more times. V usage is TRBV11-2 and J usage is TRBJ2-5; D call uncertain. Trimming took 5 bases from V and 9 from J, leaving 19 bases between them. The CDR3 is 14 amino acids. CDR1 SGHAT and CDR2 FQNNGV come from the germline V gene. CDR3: CASSPLTHHWAQYF. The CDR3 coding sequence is TGTGCCAGCAGCCCCTTGACTCACCATTGGGCCCAGTACTTC. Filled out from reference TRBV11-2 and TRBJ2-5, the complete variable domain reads EAGVAQSPRYKIIEKRQSVAFWCNPISGHATLYWYQQILGQGPKLLIQFQNNGVVDDSQLPKDRFSAERLKGVDSTLKIQPAKLEDSAVYLCASSPLTHHWAQYFGPGTRLLVL.

CDR3 nucleotide sequence: TGCAGCGTTGAACAAGGAAGCCAACAGTCCTACAATGAGCAGTTCTTC. This translates into CSVEQGSQQSYNEQFF. V is TRBV29-1 and J is TRBJ2-1, with D uncertain. From germline, CDR1 is SQVTM and CDR2 ANQGSEA. This CDR3 is 16 amino acids long. The V gene lost 2 bases and the J gene lost 1 base, with 15 bases spanning the gap.